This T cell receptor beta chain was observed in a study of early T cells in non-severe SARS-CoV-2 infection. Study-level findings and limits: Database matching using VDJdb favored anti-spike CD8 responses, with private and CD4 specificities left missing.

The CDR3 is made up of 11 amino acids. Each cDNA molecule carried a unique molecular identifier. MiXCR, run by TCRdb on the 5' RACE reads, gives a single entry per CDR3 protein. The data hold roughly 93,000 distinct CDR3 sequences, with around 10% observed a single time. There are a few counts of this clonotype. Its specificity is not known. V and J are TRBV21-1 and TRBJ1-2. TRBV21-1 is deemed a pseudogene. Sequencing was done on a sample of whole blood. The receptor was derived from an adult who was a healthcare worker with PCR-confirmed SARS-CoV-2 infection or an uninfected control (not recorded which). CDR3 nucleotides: TGTGCCAGCAGCAAAGAGTGTGGCTACACCTTC. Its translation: CASSKECGYTF.